This TCR beta chain originates from a study of cytomegalovirus exposure and HLA in healthy donors. PCR involved 60 Vbeta and 13 Jbeta primers. Some clones are missing from TCRdb's copy, which holds only in-frame ones; the method was immunoSEQ multiplex PCR. The sample carries some 140,000 clones, 60% to 85% recorded once. The count of this clone is one. Per the germline V gene, CDR1 is LNHDA and CDR2 is SQIVND (reference sequence). J gave up 5 bases and V 3 bases, and 8 bases lay outside the gene matches. The CDR3 has 15 residues. The gene calls are TRBV19 and TRBJ1-2; 8 bases are shared with TRBD1. The sequenced material came from PBMCs. The sequence was obtained from a man aged 18 to 35 in good health and CMV-seronegative. The CDR3 is CASSIWGRGLYGYTF. Here the CDR3 DNA reads TGTGCCAGTAGTATTTGGGGCAGGGGGCTGTATGGCTACACCTTC.